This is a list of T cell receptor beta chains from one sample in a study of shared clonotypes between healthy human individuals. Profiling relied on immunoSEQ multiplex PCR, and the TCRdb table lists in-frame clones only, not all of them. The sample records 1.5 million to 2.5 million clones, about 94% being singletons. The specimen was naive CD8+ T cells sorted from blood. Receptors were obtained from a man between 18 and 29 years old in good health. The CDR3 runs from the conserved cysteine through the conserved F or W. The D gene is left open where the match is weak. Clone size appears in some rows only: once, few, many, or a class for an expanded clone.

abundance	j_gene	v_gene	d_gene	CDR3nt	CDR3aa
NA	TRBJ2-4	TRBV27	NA	TGTGCCAGCAGTTTATCTTTTCCCAGGGGTAACATTCAGTACTTC	CASSLSFPRGNIQYF
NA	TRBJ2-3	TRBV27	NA	TGTGCCAGCAGTTTAGTGCCCCCAGGCGCAGATACGCAGTATTTT	CASSLVPPGADTQYF
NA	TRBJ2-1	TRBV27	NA	TGTGCCAGCAGTCAAACCGGGACTTTCTCCTACAATGAGCAGTTCTTC	CASSQTGTFSYNEQFF
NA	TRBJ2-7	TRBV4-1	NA	TGCGCCAGCAGCCAAGCATTAGCGGTGGGATACGAGCAGTACTTC	CASSQALAVGYEQYF
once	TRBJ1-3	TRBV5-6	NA	TGTGCCAGCAGCTGGGGGGGATCTGGAAACACCATATATTTT	CASSWGGSGNTIYF
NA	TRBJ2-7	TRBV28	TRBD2	TGTGCCAGCAGGCAAGCCTACACTAGCGGGGGGGCTTTACACGAGCAGTACTTC	CASRQAYTSGGALHEQYF
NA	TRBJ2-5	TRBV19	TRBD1	TGTGCCAGTAGTACGGACAGGGAAGAGACCCAGTACTTC	CASSTDREETQYF
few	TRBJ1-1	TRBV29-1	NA	TGCAGCGTTGAACCGACAGTGGCGAACACTGAAGCTTTCTTT	CSVEPTVANTEAFF
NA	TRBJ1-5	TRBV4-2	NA	TGTGCCAGCAGTTCCGTCCCTTGGGATCAGCCCCAGCATTTT	CASSSVPWDQPQHF
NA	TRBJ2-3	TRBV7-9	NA	TGTGCCAGCAGCTTAGATCGCGATACGCAGTATTTT	CASSLDRDTQYF
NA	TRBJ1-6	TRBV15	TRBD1	TGTGCCACCAGCGGTCGGGACAGTGTTAATTCACCCCTCCACTTT	CATSGRDSVNSPLHF
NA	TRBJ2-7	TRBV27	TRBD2	TGTGCCAGCAGTTATGACAGCGGGGGCCAGTCCTACGAGCAGTACTTC	CASSYDSGGQSYEQYF
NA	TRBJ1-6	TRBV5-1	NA	TGCGCCAGCAGCGCGGACAGCAATAATTCACCCCTCCACTTT	CASSADSNNSPLHF
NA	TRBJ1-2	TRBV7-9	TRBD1	TGTGCCAGCAGCTTAGGAGAGGGACAGGGCTATGGCTACACCTTC	CASSLGEGQGYGYTF
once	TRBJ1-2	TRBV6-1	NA	TGTGCCAGCAGTGAATCTTGGGGGACTGACGGCTACACCTTC	CASSESWGTDGYTF
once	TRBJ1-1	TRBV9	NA	TGTGCCAGCAGCGCGGGTGGGGAGAACACTGAAGCTTTCTTT	CASSAGGENTEAFF
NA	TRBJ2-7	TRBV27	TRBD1	TGTGCCAGCAGCTTGACAGGGGGTGACTTACCCTACGAGCAGTACTTC	CASSLTGGDLPYEQYF
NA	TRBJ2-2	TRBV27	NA	TGTGCCAGCAGTCGCGACGGGAACACCGGGGAGCTGTTTTTT	CASSRDGNTGELFF
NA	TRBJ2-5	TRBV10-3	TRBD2	TGTGCCATCAGTGCCCGGACTAGCGGGGGGGAGGAGACCCAGTACTTC	CAISARTSGGEETQYF
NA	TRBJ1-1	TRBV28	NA	TGTGCCAGCAGTCGGACGCAGGTCACTGAAGCTTTCTTT	CASSRTQVTEAFF
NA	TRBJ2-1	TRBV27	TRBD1	TGTGCCAGCAGCAACCCGCCCGGGACAGGAGCCTACAATGAGCAGTTCTTC	CASSNPPGTGAYNEQFF
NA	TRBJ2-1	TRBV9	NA	TGTGCCAGCAGCGAATCCGGGGCGGGACTCTACAATGAGCAGTTCTTC	CASSESGAGLYNEQFF